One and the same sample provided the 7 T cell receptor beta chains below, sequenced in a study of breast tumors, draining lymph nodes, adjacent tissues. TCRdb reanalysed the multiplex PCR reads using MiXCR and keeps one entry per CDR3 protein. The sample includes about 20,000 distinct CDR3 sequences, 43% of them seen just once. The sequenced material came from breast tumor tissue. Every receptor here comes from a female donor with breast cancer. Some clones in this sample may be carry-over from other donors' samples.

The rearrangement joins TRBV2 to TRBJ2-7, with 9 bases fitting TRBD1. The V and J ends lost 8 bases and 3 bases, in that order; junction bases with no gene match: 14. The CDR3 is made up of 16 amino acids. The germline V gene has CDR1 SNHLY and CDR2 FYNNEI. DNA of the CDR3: TGTGCCAGCCACGATATTACCGGGACAGGGAACTACGAGCAGTACTTC. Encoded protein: CASHDITGTGNYEQYF.

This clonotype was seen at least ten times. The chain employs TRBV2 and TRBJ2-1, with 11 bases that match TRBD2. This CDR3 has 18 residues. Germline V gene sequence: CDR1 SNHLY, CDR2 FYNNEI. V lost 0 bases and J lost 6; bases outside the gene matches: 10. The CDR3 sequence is CASSEARIAGGVGNEQFF. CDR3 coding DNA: TGTGCCAGCAGTGAAGCGCGAATAGCGGGAGGGGTTGGCAATGAGCAGTTCTTC.

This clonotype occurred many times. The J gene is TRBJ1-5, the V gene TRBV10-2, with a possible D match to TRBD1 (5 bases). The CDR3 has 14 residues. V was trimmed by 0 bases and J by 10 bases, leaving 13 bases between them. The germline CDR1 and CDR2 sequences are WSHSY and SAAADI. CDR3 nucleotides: TGCGCCAGCAGTGAGTCGGGGGTAAAACAACCCCAGCATTTT. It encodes CASSESGVKQPQHF.

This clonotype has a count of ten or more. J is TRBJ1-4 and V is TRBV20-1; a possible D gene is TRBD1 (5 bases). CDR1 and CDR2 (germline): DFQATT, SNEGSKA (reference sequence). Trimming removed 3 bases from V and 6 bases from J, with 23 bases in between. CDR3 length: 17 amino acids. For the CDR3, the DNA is TGCAGTGCTAGTGTTCCCATCGTCAGGGCGATTCATGAAAAACTGTTTTTT. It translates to CSASVPIVRAIHEKLFF.

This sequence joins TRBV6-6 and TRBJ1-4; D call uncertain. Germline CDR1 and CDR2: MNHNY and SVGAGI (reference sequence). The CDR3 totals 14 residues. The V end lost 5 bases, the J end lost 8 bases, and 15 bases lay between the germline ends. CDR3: CASSHFVTGEKLFF. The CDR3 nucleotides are TGTGCCAGCAGTCACTTCGTCACTGGGGAAAAACTGTTTTTT.

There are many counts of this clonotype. The CDR3: CSASGRAAGELFF. CDR3 in DNA: TGCAGTGCTAGCGGGAGGGCCGCCGGGGAGCTGTTTTTT. The gene calls are TRBV20-1 and TRBJ2-2; 8 positions agree with TRBD2. The CDR3 runs 13 residues. The germline CDR1 and CDR2 sequences are DFQATT and SNEGSKA (reference sequence). The trim removed 3 bases at V and 6 bases at J, leaving 3 bases unmatched.

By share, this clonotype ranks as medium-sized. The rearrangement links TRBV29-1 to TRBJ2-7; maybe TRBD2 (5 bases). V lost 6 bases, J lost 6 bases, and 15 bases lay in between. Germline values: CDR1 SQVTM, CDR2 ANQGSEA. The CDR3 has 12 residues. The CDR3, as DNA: TGCAGCGTCGGGGAGATGGCCCCCGAGCAGTACTTC. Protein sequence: CSVGEMAPEQYF.